This is a list of T cell receptor beta chains from one sample in a study of blood T cell repertoires in COVID-19. Sequencing was performed with immunoSEQ multiplex PCR; in TCRdb, only in-frame clones are kept and a portion is missing. The table includes nearly 80,000 clones, about 85% detected once. The sample was peripheral blood. The receptors come from a man in his 60s with active or convalescent COVID-19. CDR3s include the opening cysteine and the closing phenylalanine or tryptophan. Clone size is shown for a subset of rows, as once, few, many or a class of expanded clone.

clone_size v_call cdr3_aa
- TRBV20-1 CSASGGSGGLPTDTQYF
few TRBV6-2/TRBV6-3 CASSRRRTVRGGEAFF
- TRBV6-2/TRBV6-3 CASSYGQGANYGYTF
- TRBV11-2 CASSSRTGSGNTIYF
- TRBV18 CASTPERQGYTF
- TRBV5-6 CASSFSQGGAPLHF
- TRBV7-2 CASSLTLSTDTQYF
- TRBV18 CASSPGQNSNQPQHF
- TRBV24-1 CATSEAGQVLTGANVLTF
- TRBV12-5 CASGPNSGAETQYF
- TRBV7-2 CASSLVQGDRGGYTF
- TRBV30 CAWVQRSYNSPLHF
few TRBV5-1 CASSPQPTGDNSPLHF
few TRBV6-5 CASSYSTGQTTEQYF
- TRBV5-1 CASSLRWTSGVSYEQYF